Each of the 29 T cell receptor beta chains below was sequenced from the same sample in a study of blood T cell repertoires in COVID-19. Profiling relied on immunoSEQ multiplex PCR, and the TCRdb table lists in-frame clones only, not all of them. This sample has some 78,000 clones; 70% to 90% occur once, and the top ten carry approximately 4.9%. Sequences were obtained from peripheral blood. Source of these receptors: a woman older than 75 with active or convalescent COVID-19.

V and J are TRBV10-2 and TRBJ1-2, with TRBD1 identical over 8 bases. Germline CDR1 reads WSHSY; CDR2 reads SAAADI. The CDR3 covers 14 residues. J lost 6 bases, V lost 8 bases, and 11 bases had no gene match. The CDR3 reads CASRGQGVWNGYTF. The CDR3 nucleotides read TGCGCCAGCCGTGGACAGGGAGTTTGGAATGGCTACACCTTC.

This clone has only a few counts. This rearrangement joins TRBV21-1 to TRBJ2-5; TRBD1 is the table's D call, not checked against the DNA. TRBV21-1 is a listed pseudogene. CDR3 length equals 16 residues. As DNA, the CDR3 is TGTGCCAGCAGCGCTTCCCCGGGGACAGAGGGGGAGACCCAGTACTTC. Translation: CASSASPGTEGETQYF.

CDR3 sequence: CASSLSGGTGNTIYF. CDR3 DNA: TGTGCCAGCAGCCTCTCCGGGGGGACTGGAAACACCATATATTTT. The chain recombines TRBV3-1 (or the pseudogene TRBV3-2) with TRBJ1-3; possibly TRBD1 for D (5 bases). CDR3 size: 15 residues. V lost 4 bases to trimming and J lost 2 bases, with 12 bases between them. In germline, CDR1 is LGHDT, CDR2 YNNKEL (reference sequence).

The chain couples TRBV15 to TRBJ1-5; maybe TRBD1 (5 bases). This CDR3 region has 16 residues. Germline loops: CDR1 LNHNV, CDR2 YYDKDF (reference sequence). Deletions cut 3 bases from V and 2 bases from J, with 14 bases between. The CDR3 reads CATSSGVGEGNQPQHF. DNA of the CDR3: TGTGCCACCAGCAGTGGGGTGGGGGAGGGCAATCAGCCCCAGCATTTT.

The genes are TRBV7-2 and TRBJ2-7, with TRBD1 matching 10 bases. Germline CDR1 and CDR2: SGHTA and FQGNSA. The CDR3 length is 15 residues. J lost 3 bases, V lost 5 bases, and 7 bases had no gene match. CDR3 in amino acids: CASSPRQGAGYEQYF. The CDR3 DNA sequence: TGTGCCAGCAGCCCTCGACAGGGGGCCGGCTACGAGCAGTACTTC.

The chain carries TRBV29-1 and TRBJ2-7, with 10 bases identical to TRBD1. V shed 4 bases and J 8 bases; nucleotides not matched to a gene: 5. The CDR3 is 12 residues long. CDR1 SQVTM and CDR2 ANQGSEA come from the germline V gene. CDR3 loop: CSVGDRGIQQYF. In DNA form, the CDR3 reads TGCAGCGTTGGGGACAGGGGAATTCAGCAGTACTTC.

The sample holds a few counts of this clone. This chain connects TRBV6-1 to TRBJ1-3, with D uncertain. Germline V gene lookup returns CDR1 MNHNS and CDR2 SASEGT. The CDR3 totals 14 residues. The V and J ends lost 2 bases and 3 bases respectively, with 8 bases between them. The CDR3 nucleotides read TGTGCCAGCAGTGAACCGGGGATTGGAAACACCATATATTTT. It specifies CASSEPGIGNTIYF.

Written as DNA, the CDR3 is TGCGCCAGCAGCCAAGCCCGGACTAGATACACCGGGGAGCTGTTTTTT. Amino acids: CASSQARTRYTGELFF. This rearrangement joins TRBV4-3 to TRBJ2-2, with TRBD2 matching 7 bases. V was pared by 1 base and J by 3 bases, with 5 bases of the junction left unmatched. Germline CDR1 LGHNA, CDR2 YSLEER. CDR3 length: 16 amino acids.

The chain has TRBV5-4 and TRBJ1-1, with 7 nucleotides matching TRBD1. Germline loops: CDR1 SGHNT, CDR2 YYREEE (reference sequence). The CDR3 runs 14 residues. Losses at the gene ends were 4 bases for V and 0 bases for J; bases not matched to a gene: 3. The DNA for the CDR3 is TGTGCCAGCAGCCCGACAGGGCTGAACACTGAAGCTTTCTTT. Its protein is CASSPTGLNTEAFF. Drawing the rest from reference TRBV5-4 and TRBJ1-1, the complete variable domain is ETGVTQSPTHLIKTRGQQVTLRCSSQSGHNTVSWYQQALGQGPQFIFQYYREEENGRGNFPPRFSGLQFPNYSSELNVNALELDDSALYLCASSPTGLNTEAFFGQGTRLTVV.

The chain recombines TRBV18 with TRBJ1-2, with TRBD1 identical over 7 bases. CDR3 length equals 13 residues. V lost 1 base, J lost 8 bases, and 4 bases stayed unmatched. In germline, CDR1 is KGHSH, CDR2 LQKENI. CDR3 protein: CASSPQGARGYTF. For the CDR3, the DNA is TGTGCCAGCTCACCACAGGGGGCGCGAGGCTACACCTTC.

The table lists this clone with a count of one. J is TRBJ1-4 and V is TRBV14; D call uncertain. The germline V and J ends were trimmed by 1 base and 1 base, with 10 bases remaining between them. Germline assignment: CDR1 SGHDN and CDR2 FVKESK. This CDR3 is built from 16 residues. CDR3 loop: CASSQALTRTNEKLFF. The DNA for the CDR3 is TGTGCCAGCAGCCAAGCCCTGACAAGAACTAATGAAAAACTGTTTTTT.

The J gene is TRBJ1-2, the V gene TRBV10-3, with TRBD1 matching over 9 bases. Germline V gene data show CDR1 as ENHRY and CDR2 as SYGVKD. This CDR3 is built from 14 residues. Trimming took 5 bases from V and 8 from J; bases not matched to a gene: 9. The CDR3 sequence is CAISPPGQGWGYTF. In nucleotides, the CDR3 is TGTGCCATCAGTCCCCCGGGACAGGGATGGGGCTACACCTTC.

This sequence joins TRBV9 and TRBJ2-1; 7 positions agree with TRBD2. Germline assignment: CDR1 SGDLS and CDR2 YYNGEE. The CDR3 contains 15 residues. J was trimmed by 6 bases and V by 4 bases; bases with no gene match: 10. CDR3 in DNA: TGTGCCAGCAGCCCCCAGGCGGGAGCATTCAATGAGCAGTTCTTC. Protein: CASSPQAGAFNEQFF.

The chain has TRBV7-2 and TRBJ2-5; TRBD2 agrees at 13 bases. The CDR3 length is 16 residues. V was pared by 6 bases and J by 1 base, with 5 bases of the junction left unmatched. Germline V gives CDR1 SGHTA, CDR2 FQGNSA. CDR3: CASSWTSGSTQETQYF. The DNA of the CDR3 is TGTGCCAGCAGTTGGACTAGCGGGAGTACCCAAGAGACCCAGTACTTC.

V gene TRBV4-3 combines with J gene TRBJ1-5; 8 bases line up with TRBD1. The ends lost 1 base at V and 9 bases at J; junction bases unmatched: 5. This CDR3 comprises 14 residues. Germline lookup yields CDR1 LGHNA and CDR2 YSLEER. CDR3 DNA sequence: TGCGCCAGCAGCCAAGGACAGGGGCCCTGGCCCCAGCATTTT. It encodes CASSQGQGPWPQHF.

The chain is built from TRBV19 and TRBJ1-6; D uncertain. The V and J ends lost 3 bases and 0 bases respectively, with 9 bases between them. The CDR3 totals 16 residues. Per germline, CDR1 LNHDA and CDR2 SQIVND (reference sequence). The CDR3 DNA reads TGTGCCAGTAGTATCAGGTCGAGCTCCTATAATTCACCCCTCCACTTT. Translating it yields CASSIRSSSYNSPLHF.

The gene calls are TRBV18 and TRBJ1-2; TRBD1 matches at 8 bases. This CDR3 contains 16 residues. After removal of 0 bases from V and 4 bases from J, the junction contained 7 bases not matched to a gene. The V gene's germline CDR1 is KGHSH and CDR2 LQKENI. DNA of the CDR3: TGTGCCAGCTCACCACCCGGACAGGGAGGGAGCTATGGCTACACCTTC. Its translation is CASSPPGQGGSYGYTF. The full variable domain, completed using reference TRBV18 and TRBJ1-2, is NAGVMQNPRHLVRRRGQEARLRCSPMKGHSHVYWYRQLPEEGLKFMVYLQKENIIDESGMPKERFSAEFPKEGPSILRIQQVVRGDSAAYFCASSPPGQGGSYGYTFGSGTRLTVV.

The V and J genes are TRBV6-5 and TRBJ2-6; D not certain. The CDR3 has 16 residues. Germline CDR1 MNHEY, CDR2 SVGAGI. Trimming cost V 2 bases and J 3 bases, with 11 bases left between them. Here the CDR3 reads CASSYKPPGGANVLTF. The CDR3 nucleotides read TGTGCCAGCAGTTACAAGCCCCCGGGTGGGGCCAACGTCCTGACTTTC.

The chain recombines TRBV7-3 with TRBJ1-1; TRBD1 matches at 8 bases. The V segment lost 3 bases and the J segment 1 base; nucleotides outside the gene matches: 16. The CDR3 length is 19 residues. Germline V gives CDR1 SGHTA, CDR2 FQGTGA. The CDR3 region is CASSFSGRRTGLRNTEAFF. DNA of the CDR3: TGTGCCAGCAGCTTCTCCGGCCGTCGGACAGGGCTGCGGAACACTGAAGCTTTCTTT.

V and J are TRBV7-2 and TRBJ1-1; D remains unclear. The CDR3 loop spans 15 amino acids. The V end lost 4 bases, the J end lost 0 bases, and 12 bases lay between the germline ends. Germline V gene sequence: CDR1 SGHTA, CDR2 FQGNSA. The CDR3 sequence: CASSSTGGMNTEAFF. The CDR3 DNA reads TGTGCCAGCAGCTCTACCGGAGGCATGAACACTGAAGCTTTCTTT.

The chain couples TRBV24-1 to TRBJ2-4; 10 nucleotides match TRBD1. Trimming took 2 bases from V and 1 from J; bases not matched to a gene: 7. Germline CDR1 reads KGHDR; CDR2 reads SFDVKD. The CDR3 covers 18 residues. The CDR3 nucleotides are TGTGCCACCAGTGATTCCGCCCCGGGACAGGGGGCCAAAAACATTCAGTACTTC. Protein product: CATSDSAPGQGAKNIQYF.

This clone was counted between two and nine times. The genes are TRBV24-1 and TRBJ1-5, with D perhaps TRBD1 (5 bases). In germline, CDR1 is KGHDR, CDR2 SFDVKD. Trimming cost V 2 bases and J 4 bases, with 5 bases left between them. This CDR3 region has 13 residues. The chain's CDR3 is CATSDSGNQPQHF. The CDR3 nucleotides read TGTGCCACCAGTGATTCAGGGAATCAGCCCCAGCATTTT.

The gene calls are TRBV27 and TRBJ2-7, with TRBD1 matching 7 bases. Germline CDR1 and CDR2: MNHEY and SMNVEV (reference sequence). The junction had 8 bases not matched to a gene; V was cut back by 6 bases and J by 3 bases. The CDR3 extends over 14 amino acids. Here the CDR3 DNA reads TGTGCCAGCAGACTGAGGGACAGCCACTACGAGCAGTACTTC. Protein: CASRLRDSHYEQYF.

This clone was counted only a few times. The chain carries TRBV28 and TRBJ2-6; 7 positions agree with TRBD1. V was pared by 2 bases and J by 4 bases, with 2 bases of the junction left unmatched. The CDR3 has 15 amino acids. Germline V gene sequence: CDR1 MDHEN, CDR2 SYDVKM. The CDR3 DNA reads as TGTGCCAGCAGTTTAAGGGGGCCCGGGGCCAACGTCCTGACTTTC. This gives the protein CASSLRGPGANVLTF.

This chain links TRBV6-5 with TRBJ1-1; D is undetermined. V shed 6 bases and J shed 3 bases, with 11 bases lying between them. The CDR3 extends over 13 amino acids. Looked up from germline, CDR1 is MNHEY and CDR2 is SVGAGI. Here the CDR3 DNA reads TGTGCCAGCAGAATCCCCGGGGACACTGAAGCTTTCTTT. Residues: CASRIPGDTEAFF.

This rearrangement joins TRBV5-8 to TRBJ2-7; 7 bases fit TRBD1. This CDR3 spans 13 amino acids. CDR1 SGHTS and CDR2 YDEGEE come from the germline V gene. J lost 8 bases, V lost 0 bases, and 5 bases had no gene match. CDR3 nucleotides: TGTGCCAGCAGCTTGGTAGGGACAGAGCAGCAGTACTTC. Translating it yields CASSLVGTEQQYF.

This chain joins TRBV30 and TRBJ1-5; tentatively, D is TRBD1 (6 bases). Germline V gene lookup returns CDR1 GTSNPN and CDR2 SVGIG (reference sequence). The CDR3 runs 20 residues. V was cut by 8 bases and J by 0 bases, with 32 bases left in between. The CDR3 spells CATLHLSYGWGLYSNQPQHF. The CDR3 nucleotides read TGTGCCACCCTCCATCTCTCCTACGGGTGGGGGCTTTATAGCAATCAGCCCCAGCATTTT.

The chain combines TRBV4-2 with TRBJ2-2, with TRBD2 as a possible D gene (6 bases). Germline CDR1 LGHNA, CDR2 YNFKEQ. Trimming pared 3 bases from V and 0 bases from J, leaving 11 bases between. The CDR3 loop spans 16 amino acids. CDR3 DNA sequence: TGTGCCAGCAGCCAGGAAGTAGCGGCGAACACCGGGGAGCTGTTTTTT. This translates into CASSQEVAANTGELFF.

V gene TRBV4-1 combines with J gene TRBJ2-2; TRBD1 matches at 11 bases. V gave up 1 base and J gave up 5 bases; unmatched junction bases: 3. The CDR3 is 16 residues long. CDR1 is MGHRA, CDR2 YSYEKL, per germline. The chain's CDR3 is CASSQGTGGATGELFF. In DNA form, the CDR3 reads TGCGCCAGCAGCCAAGGGACAGGGGGCGCAACCGGGGAGCTGTTTTTT.